These 12 T cell receptor beta chains share one sample of origin, sequenced in a study of T cell clonality in common variable immunodeficiency. Repertoires were generated with immunoSEQ multiplex PCR, while TCRdb's copy carries only in-frame clones and drops some. Sampling found tens of thousands of clones, none seen once. Input material: peripheral blood mononuclear cells. The receptors stem from a person aged 18 to 70 in good health.

This clone was counted at least ten times. The CDR3 end lies 3 residues beyond the end of the read and is filled in from the germline J gene. The chain carries TRBV28 and TRBJ2-5; TRBD2 matches 12 bases. This CDR3 has 15 residues. CDR1 is MDHEN, CDR2 SYDVKM, per germline. The trim removed 6 bases at V and 2 bases at J, leaving 4 bases unmatched. CDR3 in amino acids: CASSSGLAGQETQYF. The sequenced CDR3 bases are TGTGCCAGCAGCAGTGGACTAGCGGGGCAAGAGACC.

Ten or more counts support this clone. Coverage ceases 3 residues before the CDR3 finishes, and the germline J gene fills in the end. This chain connects TRBV28 to TRBJ1-4, with a tentative D call TRBD1 (6 bases). The CDR3 has 13 residues. The germline V gene has CDR1 MDHEN and CDR2 SYDVKM. Trimming pared 10 bases from V and 4 bases from J, leaving 13 bases between. CDR3 DNA, as far as it was read: TGTGCCACCAATGGACAGCTTAATGAAAAA. Its translation: CATNGQLNEK. The whole CDR3 protein is CATNGQLNEKLFF. Full variable domain (rest looked up from reference TRBV28 and TRBJ1-4): DVKVTQSSRYLVKRTGEKVFLECVQDMDHENMFWYRQDPGLGLRLIYFSYDVKMKEKGDIPEGYSVSREKKERFSLILESASTNQTSMYLCATNGQLNEKLFFGSGTQLSVL.

This clone was picked up many times. The observed sequence ends 3 residues before the CDR3 terminus, with the missing tail filled in from the germline J gene. The chain is built from TRBV20-1 and TRBJ2-2; TRBD2 might be the D (6 bases). The CDR3 has 14 amino acids. The germline CDR1 and CDR2 sequences are DFQATT and SNEGSKA (reference sequence). This CDR3 is CSARDAGLDEKLFF. The part of the CDR3 DNA that was read is TGCAGTGCTAGAGATGCGGGGTTGGATGAAAAG.

As regards this clone: The read comes to an end 3 residues before the CDR3 does, leaving the germline J gene to fill in the end. V gene TRBV2 combines with J gene TRBJ2-2; possible D gene TRBD2, 6 bases. Germline CDR1 SNHLY, CDR2 FYNNEI. The CDR3 is 15 residues long. CDR3 loop: CASSVAGLANEKLFF. The CDR3 DNA, read in part, is TGTGCCAGCAGTGTCGCGGGGTTAGCTAATGAAAAG.

This clone was seen at least ten times. The read is 3 residues too short to cover the CDR3 end, so that end is filled in from the germline J gene. V and J are TRBV20-1 and TRBJ2-6; perhaps TRBD2 as D (5 bases). Germline CDR1 is DFQATT and CDR2 is SNEGSKA (reference sequence). The CDR3 consists of 13 residues. CDR3 region: CGVERLGPNVLTF. CDR3 bases read: TGCGGAGTGGAGCGGTTGGGCCCCAACGTC.

This clone has just a few counts. With the read ending 3 residues before the CDR3 end, the germline J gene is used to fill in that end. The rearrangement links TRBV11-2 to TRBJ1-3, with unresolved D. Germline V gene sequence: CDR1 SGHAT, CDR2 FQNNGV. This CDR3 is built from 13 residues. CDR3: CASSFSPLADIYF. Incomplete CDR3 DNA: TGTGCCAGCAGCTTCTCCCCTCTAGCGGAC.

This clone occurred many times. The read comes to an end 3 residues before the CDR3 does, leaving the germline J gene to fill in the end. The chain links TRBV7-3 to TRBJ2-6; TRBD1 agrees at 7 bases. The CDR3 totals 19 residues. Trimming removed 1 base from V and 0 bases from J; junction bases left unmatched: 9. In germline, CDR1 is SGHTA, CDR2 FQGTGA. CDR3 sequence: CASSLSSLGGVSGANVLTF. Incomplete CDR3 DNA: TGTGCCAGCAGCTTAAGTTCCCTAGGGGGCGTCTCTGGGGCCAACGTC.

This clone showed up just a few times. Sequencing ends 3 residues short of the CDR3 end; the germline J gene provides the rest. This chain links TRBV2 with TRBJ2-5; D is perhaps TRBD1 (6 bases). The ends were cut back, 5 bases at V and 5 bases at J, with 18 bases in the middle. Germline V gene data show CDR1 as SNHLY and CDR2 as FYNNEI. This CDR3 comprises 15 residues. The sequenced CDR3 bases are TGTGCCAGCAGTTTGACAGGCCTGGCAGGGGAGACC. Translation gives CASSLTGLAGET. From start to end, the CDR3 is CASSLTGLAGETQYF.

This clone was seen a handful of times. Sequencing ends 3 residues short of the CDR3 end; the germline J gene provides the rest. The rearrangement uses TRBV18 and TRBJ2-2; TRBD1 agrees at 9 bases. This CDR3 has 15 amino acids. Germline CDR1 is KGHSH and CDR2 is LQKENI. Here the CDR3 reads CASSLTGTGSEKLFF. The DNA read from the CDR3 is TGTGCCAGCTCACTTACAGGGACAGGGAGCGAAAAG.

This clone was detected ten times or more. Coverage ceases 3 residues before the CDR3 finishes, and the germline J gene fills in the end. The chain joins TRBV20-1 to TRBJ1-5, with a possible D match to TRBD1 (5 bases). The length of the CDR3 is 13 residues. V dropped 6 bases and J dropped 4 bases, with 13 bases sitting between them. Germline CDR1 and CDR2: DFQATT and SNEGSKA (reference sequence). The CDR3 sequence is CSALTRGNQPQHF. The CDR3 DNA, read in part, is TGCAGTGCACTAACGAGGGGAAATCAGCCC.

This clone appeared many times. The read gets to within 3 residues of the CDR3 end, and the germline J gene fills in the rest. V is TRBV7-2 and J is TRBJ1-2; 10 bases fit TRBD1. The CDR3 is made up of 16 amino acids. CDR1 SGHTA and CDR2 FQGNSA come from the germline V gene. J was trimmed by 6 bases and V by 0 bases; bases with no gene match: 7. Here the CDR3 reads CASSLAGTGEGDGYTF. The sequenced part of the CDR3 DNA is TGTGCCAGCAGCTTAGCCGGGACAGGGGAGGGCGATGGC.

This clone was counted at least ten times. The sequenced fragment ends 3 residues before the CDR3 boundary, so the rest is inferred from the germline J gene. The J gene is TRBJ2-7, the V gene TRBV13; 15 bases agree with TRBD2. J was trimmed by 4 bases and V by 0 bases; bases with no gene match: 1. Germline V lookup: CDR1 PRHDT, CDR2 FYEKMQ (reference sequence). The CDR3 runs 16 residues. The covered CDR3 bases are TGTGCCAGCAGCTTAGGCGGGACTAGCGGGAGGTACGAG. It yields the protein CASSLGGTSGRYE. The complete CDR3 reads CASSLGGTSGRYEQYF.